These 2 T cell receptor beta chains were sequenced from one sample in a study of read filtering for tumor transcriptome and immune sequencing. This library used about 360 ng RNA and molecular barcoded adaptors spanning alpha/delta and beta/gamma chains. TCRdb passed the reads through MiXCR, listing each CDR3 protein once. The data show 50,000 to 65,000 distinct CDR3 sequences, with about 19% seen just once and about a tenth held by the top ten. Sequencing was done on a sample of a population of CD138-negative cells sorted from bone marrow. The source of these receptors is a donor at least 40 years old with multiple myeloma.

This clonotype was counted between two and nine times. A read error is possible here, since a much larger clone lies one base away. The chain combines TRBV5-1 with TRBJ2-7, with a tentative D call TRBD1 (5 bases). CDR1 and CDR2 (germline): SGHRS, YFSETQ. This CDR3 contains 14 residues. The CDR3 nucleotides are TGCGCCAGCAGCTTGACAGGACCACCCTACAAGCAGTACTTC. This encodes CASSLTGPPYKQYF. Filled out from reference TRBV5-1 and TRBJ2-7, the complete variable domain reads KAGVTQTPRYLIKTRGQQVTLSCSPISGHRSVSWYQQTPGQGLQFLFEYFSETQRNKGNFPGRFSGRQFSNSRSEMNVSTLELGDSALYLCASSLTGPPYKQYFGPGTRLTVT.

This chain joins TRBV30 and TRBJ2-6, with D possibly TRBD2 on 5 matching bases. The CDR3 has 14 residues. Germline assignment: CDR1 GTSNPN and CDR2 SVGIG (reference sequence). V shed 3 bases and J shed 1 base, with 7 bases lying between them. The CDR3 spells CAWSGESGANVLTF. Written as DNA, the CDR3 is TGTGCCTGGAGCGGGGAATCTGGGGCCAACGTCCTGACTTTC.